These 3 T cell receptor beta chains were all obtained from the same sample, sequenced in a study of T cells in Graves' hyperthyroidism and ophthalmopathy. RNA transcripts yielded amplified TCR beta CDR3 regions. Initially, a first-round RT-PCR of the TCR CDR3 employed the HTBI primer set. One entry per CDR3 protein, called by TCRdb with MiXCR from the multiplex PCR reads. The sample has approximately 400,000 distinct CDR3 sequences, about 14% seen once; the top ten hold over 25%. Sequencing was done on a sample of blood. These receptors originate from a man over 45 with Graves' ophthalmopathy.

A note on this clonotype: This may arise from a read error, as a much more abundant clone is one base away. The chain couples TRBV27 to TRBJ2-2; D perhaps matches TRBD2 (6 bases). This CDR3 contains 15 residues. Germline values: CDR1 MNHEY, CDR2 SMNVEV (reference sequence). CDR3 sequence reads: CASTLRDSYTGELLF. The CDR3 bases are TGTGCCAGCACCCTCCGGGACTCCTACACCGGGGAGCTGCTTTTT.

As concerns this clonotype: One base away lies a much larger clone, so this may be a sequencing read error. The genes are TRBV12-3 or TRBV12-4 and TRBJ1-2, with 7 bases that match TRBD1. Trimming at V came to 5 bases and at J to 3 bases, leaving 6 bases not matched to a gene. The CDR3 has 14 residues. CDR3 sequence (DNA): TGTGCCAGCAGTCCACGACAGGGAGACTATGGCTACACCTTC. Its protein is CASSPRQGDYGYTF.

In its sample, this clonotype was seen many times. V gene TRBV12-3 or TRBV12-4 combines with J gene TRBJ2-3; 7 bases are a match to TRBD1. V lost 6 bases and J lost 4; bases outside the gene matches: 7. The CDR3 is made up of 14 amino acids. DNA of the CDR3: TGTGCCAGCAGGGGCCGACAGGGAGCAGATACGCAGTATTTT. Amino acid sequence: CASRGRQGADTQYF.